These T cell receptor beta chains were read from a single sample in a study of CD8+ T cells in alopecia areata. Only in-frame clones appear in the TCRdb table, and some are missing; sequencing was by immunoSEQ multiplex PCR. The sample holds 150,000 to 200,000 clones; roughly 66% are singletons and the top ten take roughly an eighth. This specimen was CD8+ T cells sorted from blood, taken at week 0. The receptors were gathered from a human donor with alopecia areata. Each CDR3 is given with its conserved first and last residue. The D gene is left open where the match is weak. Only some rows state a clone size, as once, few, many or a class for expanded clones.

d_gene: .; j_gene: TRBJ2-3; abundance: .; v_gene: TRBV19; CDR3nt: TGTGCCAGTAGTACTTTCTATGCAGATACGCAGTATTTT; CDR3aa: CASSTFYADTQYF
d_gene: .; j_gene: TRBJ2-5; abundance: few; v_gene: TRBV10-3; CDR3nt: TGTGCCATCAGCCCGACTTTTGGGGAGACCCAGTACTTC; CDR3aa: CAISPTFGETQYF
d_gene: TRBD1; j_gene: TRBJ1-2; abundance: once; v_gene: TRBV29-1; CDR3nt: TGCAGCGTTCTTACAGGGGGCGATGGCTACACCTTC; CDR3aa: CSVLTGGDGYTF
d_gene: .; j_gene: TRBJ1-2; abundance: .; v_gene: TRBV30; CDR3nt: TGTGCCTGGGCCCGGACACATGGCTACACCTTC; CDR3aa: CAWARTHGYTF
d_gene: TRBD2; j_gene: TRBJ2-3; abundance: .; v_gene: TRBV6-1; CDR3nt: TGTGCCAGCAGTGTAGGGAGGGCGGCAGATACGCAGTATTTT; CDR3aa: CASSVGRAADTQYF
d_gene: TRBD1; j_gene: TRBJ1-4; abundance: once; v_gene: TRBV9; CDR3nt: TGTGCCAGCAGCGAATCCGGGACAGGGAGGGAAAAACTGTTTTTT; CDR3aa: CASSESGTGREKLFF
d_gene: TRBD1; j_gene: TRBJ2-5; abundance: .; v_gene: TRBV4-1; CDR3nt: TGCGCCAGCAGCCAAGAGAGGACAGGGGCCTATCAAGAGACCCAGTACTTC; CDR3aa: CASSQERTGAYQETQYF
d_gene: .; j_gene: TRBJ2-1; abundance: .; v_gene: TRBV2; CDR3nt: TGTGCCAGCGGGCAGCGAGGGGACTCAGTCTACAATGAGCAGTTCTTC; CDR3aa: CASGQRGDSVYNEQFF
d_gene: .; j_gene: TRBJ2-5; abundance: .; v_gene: TRBV6-5; CDR3nt: TGTGCCAGCAGTTACTCTCAGAACCAAGAGACCCAGTACTTC; CDR3aa: CASSYSQNQETQYF
d_gene: .; j_gene: TRBJ2-5; abundance: .; v_gene: TRBV13; CDR3nt: TGTGCCAGCAGCTCCATGGACAGTTTACAAGAGACCCAGTACTTC; CDR3aa: CASSSMDSLQETQYF
d_gene: .; j_gene: TRBJ1-1; abundance: .; v_gene: TRBV5-1; CDR3nt: TGCGCCAGCAGCCTAGCAGGGGTCCGGGACACTGAAGCTTTCTTT; CDR3aa: CASSLAGVRDTEAFF
d_gene: .; j_gene: TRBJ2-3; abundance: .; v_gene: TRBV15; CDR3nt: TGTGCCACCAGCAGAGTCACTATCCCGGGACCGGGGACAGATACGCAGTATTTT; CDR3aa: CATSRVTIPGPGTDTQYF
d_gene: .; j_gene: TRBJ1-4; abundance: .; v_gene: TRBV29-1; CDR3nt: TGCAGCGTTGTGGGTCGGGGGGAGTCAGGTGAAAAACTGTTTTTT; CDR3aa: CSVVGRGESGEKLFF
d_gene: .; j_gene: TRBJ2-5; abundance: .; v_gene: TRBV9; CDR3nt: TGTGCCAGCAGCTTAAACTCAGGGCCTCTATACTTC; CDR3aa: CASSLNSGPLYF
d_gene: TRBD1; j_gene: TRBJ1-1; abundance: .; v_gene: TRBV4-2; CDR3nt: TGTGCCAGCAGCGACAGGGACCTAACTTGGGCTTTCTTT; CDR3aa: CASSDRDLTWAFF
d_gene: .; j_gene: TRBJ1-2; abundance: .; v_gene: TRBV29-1; CDR3nt: TGCAGCGTTGAAGATAAGGGGGTCTATGGCTACACCTTC; CDR3aa: CSVEDKGVYGYTF
d_gene: .; j_gene: TRBJ2-6; abundance: few; v_gene: TRBV12-5; CDR3nt: TGTGCTAGTGGTCCGATGGGGGATGCTGGGGCCAACGTCCTGACTTTC; CDR3aa: CASGPMGDAGANVLTF
d_gene: TRBD1; j_gene: TRBJ1-2; abundance: .; v_gene: TRBV5-6; CDR3nt: TGTGCCAGCAGCTGGGGACAGACTTACACCTTC; CDR3aa: CASSWGQTYTF
d_gene: TRBD1; j_gene: TRBJ1-1; abundance: few; v_gene: TRBV11-2; CDR3nt: TGTGCCAGCAGACTAATGTTGGACAGGGAACCTGAAGCTTTCTTT; CDR3aa: CASRLMLDREPEAFF
d_gene: .; j_gene: TRBJ2-7; abundance: .; v_gene: TRBV2; CDR3nt: TGTGCCAGCAGTGGGACAAATTCCTACGAGCAGTACTTC; CDR3aa: CASSGTNSYEQYF
d_gene: .; j_gene: TRBJ2-1; abundance: .; v_gene: TRBV30; CDR3nt: TGTGCTCAAAACGGAGGGATCTCCTACAATGAGCAGTTCTTC; CDR3aa: CAQNGGISYNEQFF
d_gene: .; j_gene: TRBJ1-5; abundance: few; v_gene: TRBV23-1; CDR3nt: TGCGCCAGCAGTCCGATGACGGGGCGGCCCCAGCATTTT; CDR3aa: CASSPMTGRPQHF
d_gene: .; j_gene: TRBJ2-3; abundance: .; v_gene: TRBV12-5; CDR3nt: TGTGCTAGTGGTTTGTGGGGGGAATACACAGATACGCAGTATTTT; CDR3aa: CASGLWGEYTDTQYF
d_gene: .; j_gene: TRBJ1-1; abundance: .; v_gene: TRBV27; CDR3nt: TGTGCCAGCAGTTTAAGTTTTCCGGGCAGAAAACTGAACACTGAAGCTTTCTTT; CDR3aa: CASSLSFPGRKLNTEAFF
d_gene: TRBD1; j_gene: TRBJ2-4; abundance: .; v_gene: TRBV7-9; CDR3nt: TGTGCCAGCAGCTTAGCTTTGGACAGGGGAAACATTCAGTACTTC; CDR3aa: CASSLALDRGNIQYF
d_gene: .; j_gene: TRBJ2-7; abundance: .; v_gene: TRBV5-1; CDR3nt: TGCGCCAGCAGCTTGGAAGGTGACGAGCAGTACTTC; CDR3aa: CASSLEGDEQYF
d_gene: .; j_gene: TRBJ1-1; abundance: .; v_gene: TRBV5-1; CDR3nt: TGCGCCAGCAGCTTGAATGAGGGATTGAACACTGAAGCTTTCTTT; CDR3aa: CASSLNEGLNTEAFF
d_gene: TRBD1; j_gene: TRBJ2-1; abundance: .; v_gene: TRBV6-5; CDR3nt: TGTGCCAGCACCCGAACAGGGGTCGGTGAGCAGTTCTTC; CDR3aa: CASTRTGVGEQFF
d_gene: .; j_gene: TRBJ1-2; abundance: .; v_gene: TRBV30; CDR3nt: TGTGCCTGGAGTGTCGTGGGTTCGGGTGGCTACACCTTC; CDR3aa: CAWSVVGSGGYTF
d_gene: TRBD1; j_gene: TRBJ2-7; abundance: .; v_gene: TRBV13; CDR3nt: TGTGCCAGCAGCAACCGGGACAGGTCCTACGAGCAGTACTTC; CDR3aa: CASSNRDRSYEQYF
d_gene: .; j_gene: TRBJ1-5; abundance: few; v_gene: TRBV7-9; CDR3nt: TGTGCCAGCACCTTTGAGGATGGGGGACTTCAGCCCCAGCATTTT; CDR3aa: CASTFEDGGLQPQHF
d_gene: TRBD1; j_gene: TRBJ2-5; abundance: .; v_gene: TRBV13; CDR3nt: TGTGCCAGCAGTCAGAGGGGGCCCATTGAAGAGACCCAGTACTTC; CDR3aa: CASSQRGPIEETQYF
d_gene: TRBD2; j_gene: TRBJ2-1; abundance: .; v_gene: TRBV7-8; CDR3nt: TGTGCCAGCAGCCGATCCGGGACTAGCGGGGGGATTGAGCAGTTCTTC; CDR3aa: CASSRSGTSGGIEQFF